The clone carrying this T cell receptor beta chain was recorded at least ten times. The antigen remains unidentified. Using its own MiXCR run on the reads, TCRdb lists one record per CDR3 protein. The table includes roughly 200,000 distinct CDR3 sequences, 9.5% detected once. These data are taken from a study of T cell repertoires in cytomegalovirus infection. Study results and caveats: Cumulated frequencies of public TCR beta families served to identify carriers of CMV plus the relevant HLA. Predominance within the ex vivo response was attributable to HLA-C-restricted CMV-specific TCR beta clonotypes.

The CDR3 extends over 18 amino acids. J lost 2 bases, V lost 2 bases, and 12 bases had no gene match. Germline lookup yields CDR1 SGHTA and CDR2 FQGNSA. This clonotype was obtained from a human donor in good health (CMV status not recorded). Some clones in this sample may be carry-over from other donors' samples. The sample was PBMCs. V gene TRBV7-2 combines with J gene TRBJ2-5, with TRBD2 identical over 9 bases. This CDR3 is CASSLIASGMNYQETQYF. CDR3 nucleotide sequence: TGTGCCAGCAGCTTAATAGCTAGCGGGATGAATTATCAAGAGACCCAGTACTTC.